The clone carrying this TCR beta chain showed up many times. As yet, its antigen is unknown. The CDR3 regions of TCR beta were amplified from RNA transcripts. The primer set for the first-round RT-PCR of the TCR CDR3 was HTBI. TCRdb called the multiplex PCR reads again in MiXCR, with one record for every CDR3 protein. This table holds around 450,000 distinct CDR3 sequences, 12% to 15% found once. V lost 6 bases and J lost 0, with 6 bases in between. Germline V gives CDR1 MRHNA, CDR2 SNTAGT. There are 14 residues in the CDR3. The data were taken from a study of T cells in Graves' hyperthyroidism and ophthalmopathy. General study findings and limits: From stable hyperthyroidism, ophthalmopathy was separated by a 13 V-J model. Blood also showed most of the thyroid clonotypes that were expanded above 0.001.

The source of this sequence is a woman aged 18-35 years with Graves' hyperthyroidism. V usage is TRBV6-4 and J usage is TRBJ2-6, with D unresolved. Sequencing input: blood. DNA of the CDR3: TGTGCCAGCAGCGAGGACTCTGGGGCCAACGTCCTGACTTTC. Amino acid sequence: CASSEDSGANVLTF.